The TCR beta chain described here comes from a study of blood T cell repertoires in COVID-19. For the study at large: The samples span acute and convalescent COVID-19 from the United States, Italy and Spain.

Assay: immunoSEQ multiplex PCR; the TCRdb copy retains only in-frame clones and omits some. Among 150,000 to 200,000 clones, 80% were seen once, and the ten largest hold 5% to 6%. Germline V gene lookup returns CDR1 LGHDT and CDR2 YNNKEL (reference sequence). With 5 bases removed from V and 7 bases from J, the gap between germline ends came to 21 bases. The CDR3 totals 15 residues. The chain links TRBV3-1 (or the pseudogene TRBV3-2) to TRBJ2-7; a possible D gene is TRBD1 (6 bases). The sequencing sample was made of PBMCs or T cells enriched from blood (not recorded which). The clonotype comes from a man aged 40-55 years who had recovered from COVID-19. This CDR3 reads CASSTPGRGLEEQYF. In DNA, the CDR3 is TGTGCCAGCAGCACCCCAGGCAGGGGCCTGGAGGAGCAGTACTTC.